This T cell receptor beta chain was retrieved from a study of identical twins. A universal primer binding site was introduced by template switching. The final cDNA contained unique molecular identifiers. TCRdb fed the 5' RACE reads into MiXCR, producing one record per CDR3 protein. The table has hundreds of thousands of distinct CDR3 sequences, 5.5% to 7.5% seen once; the top ten hold 1.5% to 2%. Study-wide results and limits: Where beta out-of-frame sequences were concerned, excess twin sharing was weaker. An excess of low generation probability was shown by twin-shared out-of-frame alpha sequences. Findings came from cross-sectional statistics, without long-term follow-up of donors.

This clonotype was seen only a few times. Its antigen is as yet unknown. The source is a man between 18 and 29 years old in good health. Source material: naive T cells sorted from blood.

This CDR3 is CASSPLPADGQFF. Written as DNA, the CDR3 is TGTGCCAGCTCACCATTGCCCGCGGATGGGCAGTTCTTC. This rearrangement joins TRBV18 to TRBJ2-1; D not certain. Germline V lookup: CDR1 KGHSH, CDR2 LQKENI. V dropped 2 bases and J dropped 12 bases, with 14 bases sitting between them. This CDR3 is 13 amino acids long.